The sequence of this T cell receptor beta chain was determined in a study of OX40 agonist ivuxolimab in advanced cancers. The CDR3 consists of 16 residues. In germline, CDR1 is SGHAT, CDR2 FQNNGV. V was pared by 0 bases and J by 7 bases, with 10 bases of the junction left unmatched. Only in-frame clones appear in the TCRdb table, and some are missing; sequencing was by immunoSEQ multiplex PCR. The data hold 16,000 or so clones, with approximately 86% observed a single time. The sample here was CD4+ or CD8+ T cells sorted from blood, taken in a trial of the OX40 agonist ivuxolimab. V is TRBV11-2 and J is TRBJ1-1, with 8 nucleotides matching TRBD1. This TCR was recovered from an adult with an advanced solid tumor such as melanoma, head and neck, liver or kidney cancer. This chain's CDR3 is CASSLDGGGTGGEAFF. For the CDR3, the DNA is TGTGCCAGCAGCTTAGATGGCGGCGGGACAGGCGGTGAAGCTTTCTTT.